One T cell receptor beta chain is described in this entry. The antigen is not known. This record belongs to a study of cytomegalovirus exposure and HLA in healthy donors. This CDR3 spans 15 amino acids. The germline V and J ends were trimmed by 5 bases and 0 bases, with 10 bases remaining between them. CDR1 and CDR2 from the germline V gene are MDHEN and SYDVKM. Whole-study results and caveats: TCR beta V segments were, for the most part, productive about 87% or about 30% of the time in an earlier analysis.

PCR primers comprised 60 Vbeta and 13 Jbeta primers. The method was immunoSEQ multiplex PCR; TCRdb's version includes in-frame clones alone and lacks a portion of them. The table lists 170,000 or so clones, roughly 77% of them singletons. Everyone who donated was a healthy bone marrow donor. The sample was PBMCs. The V call is TRBV28, the J call TRBJ1-4; D might be TRBD1 (6 bases). This sequence was found in a woman aged 45-59 years in good health and CMV-seropositive. DNA for the CDR3: TGTGCCAGCAGTATAAGGACAGCAACTAATGAAAAACTGTTTTTT. It encodes CASSIRTATNEKLFF.